Below are 27 T cell receptor beta chains sequenced from a single sample in a study of T-cell reconstitution after alpha-beta-depleted transplantation in children. Molecular barcoding with unique molecular identifiers was used for the TCRbeta library. TCRdb processed the PCR reads anew with MiXCR; each CDR3 protein has one entry. The table lists 200,000 to 250,000 distinct CDR3 sequences, around 12% of them singletons. The source material was PBMCs from the stem cell graft donor, sampled from the stem cell graft. These receptors originate from a human donor who donated a stem cell graft to a child with acute lymphoblastic leukemia.

The table lists this clonotype with many counts. The chain carries TRBV5-1 and TRBJ2-7, with 8 positions matching TRBD1. Unmatched junction bases numbered 8, after V lost 0 bases and J lost 3 bases. Germline-derived CDR1 and CDR2 are SGHRS and YFSETQ. The CDR3 covers 16 residues. As DNA, the CDR3 is TGCGCCAGCAGCTTGGATGGGACAGGATCTTTCTACGAGCAGTACTTC. Translated: CASSLDGTGSFYEQYF.

This clonotype was observed many times. V usage is TRBV4-2 and J usage is TRBJ2-7, with TRBD1 identical over 9 bases. This CDR3 has 15 residues. In germline, CDR1 is LGHNA, CDR2 YNFKEQ. V lost 2 bases, J lost 3 bases, and 5 bases stayed unmatched. CDR3 loop: CASSQPGQGFYEQYF. In DNA, the CDR3 is TGTGCCAGCAGCCAACCGGGACAGGGTTTCTACGAGCAGTACTTC.

This clonotype came up many times. The chain combines TRBV12-3 or TRBV12-4 with TRBJ1-2, with D perhaps TRBD1 (6 bases). The ends were cut back, 3 bases at V and 8 bases at J, with 16 bases in the middle. This CDR3 spans 14 amino acids. The DNA for the CDR3 is TGTGCCAGCAGTTTTAACAGGGCCCAGGGGGGCTACACCTTC. Amino acid sequence: CASSFNRAQGGYTF.

This clonotype was seen repeatedly, ten times or more. The chain recombines TRBV6-2 or TRBV6-3 with TRBJ1-2, with D unclear. The CDR3 extends over 13 amino acids. Germline loops: CDR1 MNHEY, CDR2 SVGEGT. Trimming shortened V by 2 bases and J by 3 bases, and 7 bases separated the two germline ends. CDR3 residues: CASSYGSYYGYTF. The CDR3 DNA reads as TGTGCCAGCAGTTACGGGTCCTACTATGGCTACACCTTC.

This clonotype was seen many times. This chain links TRBV5-1 with TRBJ2-3; 7 nucleotides line up with TRBD1. This CDR3 contains 15 residues. V shed 0 bases, J shed 4 bases, and the junction held 5 bases outside the gene matches. The V gene's germline CDR1 is SGHRS and CDR2 YFSETQ. The CDR3 DNA sequence: TGCGCCAGCAGCTTGGTTATTAGGGGGCCAGATACGCAGTATTTT. This codes for CASSLVIRGPDTQYF.

This clonotype was detected a few times. This chain links TRBV20-1 with TRBJ2-7; 11 bases are a match to TRBD1. V lost 2 bases, J lost 5 bases, and 11 bases stayed unmatched. Germline V lookup: CDR1 DFQATT, CDR2 SNEGSKA (reference sequence). CDR3 size: 16 residues. CDR3 coding DNA: TGCAGTGCTAGACAGCCTGGGACAGGGGGTTGGAACGAGCAGTACTTC. The encoded protein is CSARQPGTGGWNEQYF.

Details on this clonotype: Germline and junction disagree at one end, which may indicate a read error. The chain uses TRBV9 and TRBJ2-1, with TRBD2 identical over 11 bases. Germline lookup yields CDR1 SGDLS and CDR2 YYNGEE. This CDR3 is built from 15 residues. The CDR3 region has the DNA TGTACCAGCAGCGTTACTAGCGGGAGAAGGCATGAGCAGTTCTTC. Translation: CTSSVTSGRRHEQFF.

The J gene is TRBJ2-7, the V gene TRBV20-1; 7 bases map to TRBD1. The CDR3 is 15 amino acids. V lost 4 bases, J lost 4 bases, and 13 bases stayed unmatched. Germline assignment: CDR1 DFQATT and CDR2 SNEGSKA (reference sequence). The CDR3: CSATSSSGGAYEQYF. The CDR3 DNA reads as TGCAGTGCTACCTCATCATCAGGGGGAGCGTACGAGCAGTACTTC.

The table lists this clonotype with a few counts. For the CDR3, the DNA is TGCGCCAGCAGCCAAGATATGAGGGGCTCCTACAATGAGCAGTTCTTC. It translates to CASSQDMRGSYNEQFF. V is TRBV4-1 and J is TRBJ2-1; either TRBD1 or TRBD2 may fit D (5 bases each). Per germline, CDR1 MGHRA and CDR2 YSYEKL. The CDR3 runs to 16 residues. V was trimmed by 0 bases and J by 0 bases, leaving 9 bases between them.

There are many counts of this clonotype. The chain combines TRBV5-1 with TRBJ1-1, with a possible D match to TRBD1 (5 bases). The germline V and J ends were trimmed by 5 bases and 0 bases, with 14 bases remaining between them. The CDR3 runs 15 residues. Per germline, CDR1 SGHRS and CDR2 YFSETQ. The CDR3 region is CASSPGWGMNTEAFF. The CDR3, as DNA: TGCGCCAGCAGTCCCGGTTGGGGGATGAACACTGAAGCTTTCTTT.

Of note for this clonotype: A much larger clone lies a single base off, so this may be a read error. The rearrangement uses TRBV20-1 and TRBJ2-1; 8 nucleotides line up with TRBD1. Losses at the gene ends were 5 bases for V and 2 bases for J; bases not matched to a gene: 5. Germline CDR1 reads DFQATT; CDR2 reads SNEGSKA (reference sequence). This CDR3 comprises 14 residues. CDR3: CSALDRETYNEQFF. The CDR3 bases are TGCAGTGCTTTGGACAGGGAGACCTACAATGAGCAGTTCTTC.

The table lists this clonotype with many counts. The V gene is TRBV5-1, the J gene TRBJ2-5, with D perhaps matching TRBD1 or TRBD2 (6 bases each). Germline loops: CDR1 SGHRS, CDR2 YFSETQ. Trimming cost V 3 bases and J 5 bases, with 26 bases left between them. The CDR3 consists of 18 residues. This CDR3 is CASSSTLKEGRGYETQYF. The CDR3 DNA follows: TGCGCCAGCAGCTCCACTTTAAAGGAGGGCAGGGGATACGAGACCCAGTACTTC.

Ten or more counts support this clonotype. The V call is TRBV10-3, the J call TRBJ1-1; no reliable D call. The CDR3 is made up of 12 amino acids. Per the germline V gene, CDR1 is ENHRY and CDR2 is SYGVKD. V lost 5 bases and J lost 0, with 4 bases in between. The CDR3: CAISQLNTEAFF. The CDR3 DNA reads as TGTGCCATCAGTCAGTTGAACACTGAAGCTTTCTTT.

This clonotype came up many times. V and J are TRBV7-2 and TRBJ2-1, with D uncertain. The germline V gene encodes CDR1 SGHTA and CDR2 FQGNSA. The CDR3 spans 11 residues. V was clipped by 3 bases and J by 8 bases, with 5 bases between them. The CDR3, as DNA: TGTGCCAGCAGCTTTATAGATGAGCAGTTCTTC. Protein product: CASSFIDEQFF.

This clonotype was recorded at least ten times. This chain uses TRBV28 with TRBJ2-5; unclear D gene. Per the germline V gene, CDR1 is MDHEN and CDR2 is SYDVKM. This CDR3 region has 13 residues. V dropped 5 bases and J dropped 2 bases, with 9 bases sitting between them. In nucleotides, the CDR3 is TGTGCCAGCAGTGCACGTTCTCAAGAGACCCAGTACTTC. Protein: CASSARSQETQYF.

This clonotype was counted ten times or more. The rearrangement uses TRBV18 and TRBJ2-7; no clear D. The V gene lost 1 base and the J gene lost 7 bases, with 20 bases spanning the gap. The germline V gene has CDR1 KGHSH and CDR2 LQKENI. There are 16 residues in the CDR3. The CDR3, as DNA: TGTGCCAGCTCACCACTAACTGGGCCCAATACTTGGGAGCAGTACTTC. It translates to CASSPLTGPNTWEQYF.

There are many counts of this clonotype. CDR3 DNA sequence: TGTGCCAGCAGTGAATTTCAAGGGGCGAGCTATGGCTACACCTTC. It codes for CASSEFQGASYGYTF. V is TRBV6-1 and J is TRBJ1-2; D possibly corresponds to TRBD1 (5 bases). This CDR3 is 15 amino acids long. Germline V gene data show CDR1 as MNHNS and CDR2 as SASEGT. V was clipped by 2 bases and J by 4 bases, with 14 bases between them.

This clonotype turned up a few times. CDR3 coding DNA: TGTGCCAGCAGTTACTCGAAATCCGTATGGGGGACCAATGAAAAACTGTTTTTT. It encodes CASSYSKSVWGTNEKLFF. V usage is TRBV6-5 and J usage is TRBJ1-4; D may be TRBD1 (5 bases). This CDR3 has 18 amino acids. Trimming stripped 0 bases from V and 5 bases from J, with 19 bases between. CDR1 and CDR2 from the germline V gene are MNHEY and SVGAGI.

This clonotype was seen at least ten times. This CDR3 reads CASYLEGQNNTEAFF. The CDR3 DNA reads as TGTGCCAGTTATCTAGAGGGGCAGAATAACACTGAAGCTTTCTTT. The chain joins TRBV7-2 to TRBJ1-1, with D possibly being TRBD1 (5 bases). V lost 9 bases to trimming and J lost 2 bases, with 19 bases between them. This CDR3 is 15 amino acids long. Germline CDR1 reads SGHTA; CDR2 reads FQGNSA.

This clonotype was observed at least ten times. The rearrangement joins TRBV4-2 to TRBJ1-3; no clear D. There are 16 residues in the CDR3. V was cut by 1 base and J by 0 bases, with 10 bases left in between. Germline-derived CDR1 and CDR2 are LGHNA and YNFKEQ. CDR3 amino acids: CASSQVLDNSGNTIYF. The CDR3 DNA follows: TGTGCCAGCAGCCAAGTTCTGGATAACTCTGGAAACACCATATATTTT.

The V call is TRBV5-1, the J call TRBJ2-5; 9 bases line up with TRBD1. Germline V gene lookup returns CDR1 SGHRS and CDR2 YFSETQ. Trimming took 1 base from V and 4 from J; bases not matched to a gene: 14. The CDR3 contains 18 residues. The CDR3 is CASSLKRDGTGRGETQYF. The CDR3 DNA reads as TGCGCCAGCAGCTTGAAAAGGGATGGGACAGGGCGTGGAGAGACCCAGTACTTC.

In this sample, this clonotype turned up many times. J is TRBJ2-7 and V is TRBV4-2; the match to TRBD2 covers 11 bases. The J segment lost 2 bases and the V segment lost 0 bases, leaving 6 bases of the junction unmatched. The germline V gene has CDR1 LGHNA and CDR2 YNFKEQ. The CDR3 loop spans 17 amino acids. The CDR3 DNA reads as TGTGCCAGCAGCCAAGATGGTACTAGCGGGAGAGCCTACGAGCAGTACTTC. Its translation is CASSQDGTSGRAYEQYF.

This clonotype was seen ten or more times. This sequence joins TRBV12-3 or TRBV12-4 and TRBJ2-5, with TRBD2 matching 7 bases. The CDR3 contains 15 residues. The V gene end was trimmed by 5 bases and the J gene end by 2 bases; junction bases not matched to a gene: 8. CDR3 sequence reads: CASSLPSGVQETQYF. The DNA of the CDR3 is TGTGCCAGCAGTCTTCCTAGCGGAGTACAAGAGACCCAGTACTTC.

The CDR3, as DNA: TGCGCCAGCAGCCAAGAACGGACAGGGCCAGAGACCCAGTACTTC. It encodes CASSQERTGPETQYF. This rearrangement joins TRBV4-3 to TRBJ2-5; 8 nucleotides align to TRBD1. The germline CDR1 and CDR2 sequences are LGHNA and YSLEER. The V and J ends lost 0 bases and 4 bases, in that order; junction bases with no gene match: 4. This CDR3 has 15 amino acids.

This clonotype was detected only a few times. The chain uses TRBV27 and TRBJ2-2; 7 nucleotides line up with TRBD2. V gave up 3 bases and J gave up 1 base; unmatched junction bases: 14. This CDR3 region has 19 residues. Germline V gene sequence: CDR1 MNHEY, CDR2 SMNVEV (reference sequence). CDR3 loop: CASSLGGKIGTENTGELFF. In nucleotides, the CDR3 is TGTGCCAGCAGTTTGGGGGGGAAGATTGGGACTGAGAACACCGGGGAGCTGTTTTTT.

This clonotype showed up many times. The gene calls are TRBV6-2 or TRBV6-3 and TRBJ2-7; D remains ambiguous. This CDR3 is 11 amino acids long. Per germline, CDR1 MNHEY and CDR2 SVGEGT. The V end was cut by 4 bases, the J end by 5 bases, with 6 bases between. The CDR3 DNA follows: TGTGCCAGCAGTTTCCTCGACGAGCAGTACTTC. This encodes CASSFLDEQYF.

The rearrangement joins TRBV30 to TRBJ2-7; 9 nucleotides align to TRBD2. CDR3 length: 16 amino acids. Germline values: CDR1 GTSNPN, CDR2 SVGIG (reference sequence). V shed 1 base and J 5 bases; nucleotides not matched to a gene: 12. CDR3 protein: CAWSATPGLAGNEQYF. CDR3 DNA: TGTGCCTGGAGTGCGACGCCGGGACTAGCAGGGAACGAGCAGTACTTC.